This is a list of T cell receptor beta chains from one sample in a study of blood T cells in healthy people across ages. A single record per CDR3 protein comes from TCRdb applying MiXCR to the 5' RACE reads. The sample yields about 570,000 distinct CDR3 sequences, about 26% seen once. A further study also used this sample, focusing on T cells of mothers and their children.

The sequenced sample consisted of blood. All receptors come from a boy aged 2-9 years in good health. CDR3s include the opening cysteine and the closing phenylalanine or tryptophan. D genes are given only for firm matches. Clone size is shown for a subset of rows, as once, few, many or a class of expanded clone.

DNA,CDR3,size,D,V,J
TGTGCCAGCAGCTTCGGGACAGGGCGCCCCTACAATGAGCAGTTCTTC,CASSFGTGRPYNEQFF,-,TRBD1,TRBV7-8,TRBJ2-1
TGTGCCAGCAGCGGGACTAGCAGTGTTGAGCAGTTCTTC,CASSGTSSVEQFF,few,TRBD2,TRBV7-9,TRBJ2-1
TGCGCCAACAGCCAAGCAGGGGTAGAGGAAAACATTCAGTACTTC,CANSQAGVEENIQYF,-,-,TRBV4-1,TRBJ2-4
TGTGCCAGCAGTAGGGACATCCGCGGGGAGCTGTTTTTT,CASSRDIRGELFF,few,-,TRBV6-2/TRBV6-3,TRBJ2-2
TGTGCCAGCAGTTTTGGTGGGGGGGTGAGGAATTCACCCCTCCACTTT,CASSFGGGVRNSPLHF,-,-,TRBV27,TRBJ1-6
TGTGCCAGCAGCTCGAGCGTTGGGGTTCAAGAGACCCAGTACTTC,CASSSSVGVQETQYF,few,-,TRBV7-9,TRBJ2-5
TGTGCCAGCAGTCCTACTCGGAACACTGAAGCTTTCTTT,CASSPTRNTEAFF,many,-,TRBV6-5,TRBJ1-1
TGTGCCAGCAGTGCCCTTCAGGGTCTAGCCTACAATGAGCAGTTCTTC,CASSALQGLAYNEQFF,-,-,TRBV27,TRBJ2-1
TGTGCTAGTGGTTTGGTACGCGGCGGGAGTGGAAATGAGCAGTTCTTC,CASGLVRGGSGNEQFF,-,TRBD2,TRBV12-5,TRBJ2-1
TGCGCCAGCAGCTTGTCCCGGGACACAAGCGGAGGCTACACCTTC,CASSLSRDTSGGYTF,few,-,TRBV5-1,TRBJ1-2
TGTGCCAGCAGCTTGCGCGGGGACTCCTACAATGAGCAGTTCTTC,CASSLRGDSYNEQFF,many,-,TRBV5-5,TRBJ2-1
TGCAGTGCTATTGGGGGGGGCTACGAGCAGTACTTC,CSAIGGGYEQYF,-,TRBD2,TRBV20-1,TRBJ2-7
TGCAGTGCTAGAGATACACTCTTGCTTGCCAAAAACATTCAGTACTTC,CSARDTLLLAKNIQYF,few,-,TRBV20-1,TRBJ2-4
TGCAGTGCTAGAGGGGTTGCGGGGGCATCCTACAATGAGCAGTTCTTC,CSARGVAGASYNEQFF,-,-,TRBV20-1,TRBJ2-1
TGTGCCAGCTCACTTCTACTCGAAGAGACCCAGTACTTC,CASSLLLEETQYF,many,-,TRBV18,TRBJ2-5
TGTGCCAGCAGTCCAGTCACCGGGGAGCTGTTTTTT,CASSPVTGELFF,-,-,TRBV28,TRBJ2-2
TGTGCCAGCAGTTTGATGGGAGAGGGAGCTTTCTTT,CASSLMGEGAFF,-,-,TRBV12-3/TRBV12-4,TRBJ1-1
TGTGCCAGCAGCGCCCTAGCGGGGGTGAATGAGCAGTTCTTC,CASSALAGVNEQFF,-,TRBD2,TRBV7-3,TRBJ2-1
TGTGCCAGTAGTAGTAGGGACACGTTCTACGAGCAGTACTTC,CASSSRDTFYEQYF,-,-,TRBV19,TRBJ2-7
TGTGCCAGCGTGGACAGTTTTAACTATGGCTACCCCTTC,CASVDSFNYGYPF,-,-,TRBV10-3,TRBJ1-2
TGTGCCAGCAACAGGGGGTATGGCTACACCTTC,CASNRGYGYTF,-,TRBD1,TRBV6-2/TRBV6-3,TRBJ1-2
TGTGCCAGCAGCTCAGACAGGGGCTACGAGCAGTACTTC,CASSSDRGYEQYF,few,TRBD1,TRBV7-3,TRBJ2-7
TGTGCCAGCAGCTCCCGCCAGCTACGTGGAGAGACCCAGTACTTC,CASSSRQLRGETQYF,-,-,TRBV13,TRBJ2-5
TGTGCCAGCAGTTTAGTCCCAGACAGGGAAGACACAGATACGCAGTATTTT,CASSLVPDREDTDTQYF,-,TRBD1,TRBV12-3/TRBV12-4,TRBJ2-3
TGTGCCAGCGTGGGAGGGGGAGGATCAGAGACCCAGTACTTC,CASVGGGGSETQYF,few,-,TRBV27,TRBJ2-5